The source of this TCR beta chain is a study of beta chain features in type 1 diabetes. Broader study findings: Across patients, naive, central memory and Treg TCRB repertoires exhibited apparently greater similarity than was observed across healthy donors. Here, the possible influence of HLA type (on TCRB rearrangement) remained unresolved. Reads derived from cDNA could over-represent cells showing high TCR expression. Significant though moderate, a shortening of TCRB CDR3s appeared in all four CD4+ subsets of Type 1 diabetes patients.

In this sample, this clone turned up a few times. What it recognizes is unknown. The authors reverse transcribed all of the isolated RNA, so sequencing captured expressed TCRB transcripts. Libraries were prepared by immunoSEQ multiplex PCR; TCRdb keeps only in-frame clonotypes and omits some of them. The sample records some 70,000 clones, around 49% being singletons. Germline CDR1 reads SGHRS; CDR2 reads YFSETQ. The V and J ends lost 5 bases and 5 bases respectively, with 18 bases between them. This CDR3 has 15 residues. Markers CD45RO/CCR7/CD25/CD127/CD95/CD27 served to sort CD4+ naive, central memory, regulatory and stem cell-like memory cells.

The source material was central memory CD4+ T cells from blood. The TCR sequence derives from a man younger than 45 with type 1 diabetes. The chain employs TRBV5-1 and TRBJ2-3; a possible D gene is TRBD2 (7 bases). The CDR3 coding sequence is TGCGCCAGCAGTTCCTTCTCGGGGGGCGGAGATACGCAGTATTTT. Translating it yields CASSSFSGGGDTQYF.